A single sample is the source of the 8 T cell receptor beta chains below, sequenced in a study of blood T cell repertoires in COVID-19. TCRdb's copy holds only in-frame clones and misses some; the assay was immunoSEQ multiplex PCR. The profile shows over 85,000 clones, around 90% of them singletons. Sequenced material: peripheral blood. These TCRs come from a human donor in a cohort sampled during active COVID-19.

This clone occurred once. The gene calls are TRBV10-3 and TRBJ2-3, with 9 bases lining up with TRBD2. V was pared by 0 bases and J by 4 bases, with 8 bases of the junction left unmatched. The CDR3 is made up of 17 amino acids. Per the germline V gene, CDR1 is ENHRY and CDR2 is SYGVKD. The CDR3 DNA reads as TGTGCCATCAGTGAGTCGATGGCGGGGGGGTTCTCAGATACGCAGTATTTT. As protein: CAISESMAGGFSDTQYF.

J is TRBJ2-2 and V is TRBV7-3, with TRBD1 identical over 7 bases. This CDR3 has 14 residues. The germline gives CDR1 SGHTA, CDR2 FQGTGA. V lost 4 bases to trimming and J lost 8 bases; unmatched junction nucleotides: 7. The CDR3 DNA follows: TGTGCCAGCAGCTCCTCGAGGGGACAGGGGGAGCTGTTTTTT. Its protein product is CASSSSRGQGELFF. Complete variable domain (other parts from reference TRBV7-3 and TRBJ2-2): GAGVSQTPSNKVTEKGKYVELRCDPISGHTALYWYRQSLGQGPEFLIYFQGTGAADDSGLPNDRFFAVRPEGSVSTLKIQRTERGDSAVYLCASSSSRGQGELFFGEGSRLTVL.

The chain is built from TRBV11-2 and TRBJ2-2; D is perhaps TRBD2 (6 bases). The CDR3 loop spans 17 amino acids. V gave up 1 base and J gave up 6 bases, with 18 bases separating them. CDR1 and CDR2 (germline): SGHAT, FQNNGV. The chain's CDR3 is CASSLVLGRELSGELFF. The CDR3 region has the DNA TGTGCCAGCAGCTTAGTTTTGGGACGGGAGCTCTCCGGGGAGCTGTTTTTT.

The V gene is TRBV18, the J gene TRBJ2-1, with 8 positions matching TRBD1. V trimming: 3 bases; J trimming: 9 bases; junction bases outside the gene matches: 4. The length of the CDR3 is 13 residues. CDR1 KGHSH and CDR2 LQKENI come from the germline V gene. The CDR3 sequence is CASSPPRGREQFF. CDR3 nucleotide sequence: TGTGCCAGCTCACCGCCCAGGGGGCGTGAGCAGTTCTTC.

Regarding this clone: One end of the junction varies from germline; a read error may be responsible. This chain's CDR3 is CASSIGRGTDTQYF. The CDR3 DNA reads as TGTGCTAGCAGTATCGGGAGGGGTACAGATACGCAGTATTTT. The chain combines TRBV7-7 with TRBJ2-3, with 8 nucleotides matching TRBD2. This CDR3 comprises 14 residues. Germline lookup yields CDR1 SSHAT and CDR2 FNYEAQ (reference sequence).

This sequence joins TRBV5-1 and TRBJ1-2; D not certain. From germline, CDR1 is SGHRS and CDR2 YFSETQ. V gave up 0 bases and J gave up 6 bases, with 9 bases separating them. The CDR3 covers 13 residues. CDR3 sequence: CASSLAYGDGYTF. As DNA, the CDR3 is TGCGCCAGCAGCTTGGCGTACGGGGATGGCTACACCTTC.

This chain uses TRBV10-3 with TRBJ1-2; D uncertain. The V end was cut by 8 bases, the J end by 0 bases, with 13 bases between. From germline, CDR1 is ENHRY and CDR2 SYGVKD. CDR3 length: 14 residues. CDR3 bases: TGTGCCATCGCGTCAACAGCAACTAACTATGGCTACACCTTC. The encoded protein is CAIASTATNYGYTF.

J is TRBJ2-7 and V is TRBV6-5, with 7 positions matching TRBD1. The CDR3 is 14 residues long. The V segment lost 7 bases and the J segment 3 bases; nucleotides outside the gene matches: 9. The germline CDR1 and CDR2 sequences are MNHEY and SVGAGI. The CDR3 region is CASILDRVDYEQYF. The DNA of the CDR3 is TGTGCCAGCATCTTAGACAGGGTGGACTACGAGCAGTACTTC.